The 14 T cell receptor beta chains in this list originate from one sample, sequenced in a study of blood T cell repertoires in COVID-19 (dated by TCRdb to 2020 to 2021). Library preparation employed the immunoSEQ multiplex PCR assay. TCRdb took this table from immuneACCESS and kept in-frame rearrangements with V and J called. Such tables lack part of the clones; where checked against another copy, unresolved V genes explain under half of the gap, and the rest is unexplained. Counted in this sample were about 120,000 clones; 85% to 90% of them appeared once. More than 2% of the sample comes from the top ten. The specimen was peripheral blood. These TCRs come from a woman in her forties or fifties with acute or convalescent COVID-19.

The chain links TRBV21-1 to TRBJ2-3; TRBD1, as called in the table, went unchecked against the DNA. TRBV21-1 is flagged as a pseudogene. The CDR3 consists of 16 residues. The CDR3 here is CASSKEAPLGPDTQYF. CDR3 DNA: TGTGCCAGCAGCAAAGAGGCACCCCTGGGGCCAGATACGCAGTATTTT.

For the CDR3, the DNA is TGTGCCTGGATCCCCCCCCAGGGGGTCCAATTCTATGGCTACACCTTC. Protein sequence: CAWIPPQGVQFYGYTF. The chain joins TRBV30 to TRBJ1-2; 7 bases match TRBD1. Trimming at V came to 4 bases and at J to 4 bases, leaving 15 bases not matched to a gene. The CDR3 length is 16 residues. Germline V gene sequence: CDR1 GTSNPN, CDR2 SVGIG (reference sequence).

The chain joins TRBV19 to TRBJ1-2, with TRBD1 as a possible D gene (6 bases). Germline V gene data show CDR1 as LNHDA and CDR2 as SQIVND (reference sequence). Trimming removed 2 bases from V and 2 bases from J, with 6 bases in between. The CDR3 consists of 13 residues. CDR3 coding DNA: TGTGCCAGTAGTATAAGGGGGAACTATGGCTACACCTTC. Protein: CASSIRGNYGYTF.

This rearrangement joins TRBV18 to TRBJ2-1, with 8 positions matching TRBD1. The CDR3 runs 14 residues. Germline V gene data show CDR1 as KGHSH and CDR2 as LQKENI. The trim removed 3 bases at V and 6 bases at J, leaving 4 bases unmatched. The CDR3 region has the DNA TGTGCCAGCTCACCTCCGACAGGGGTCAATGAGCAGTTCTTC. Translation: CASSPPTGVNEQFF. Complete variable domain (other parts from reference TRBV18 and TRBJ2-1): NAGVMQNPRHLVRRRGQEARLRCSPMKGHSHVYWYRQLPEEGLKFMVYLQKENIIDESGMPKERFSAEFPKEGPSILRIQQVVRGDSAAYFCASSPPTGVNEQFFGPGTRLTVL.

A single count supports this clone. The chain has TRBV27 and TRBJ1-6; no definite D call. CDR1 and CDR2 (germline): MNHEY, SMNVEV (reference sequence). Trimming cost V 5 bases and J 0 bases, with 8 bases left between them. This CDR3 has 15 amino acids. The CDR3 loop reads CASSVISSYNSPLHF. In DNA, the CDR3 is TGTGCCAGCAGTGTGATCAGCTCCTATAATTCACCCCTCCACTTT.

The chain combines TRBV30 with TRBJ1-2; 7 bases map to TRBD1. The CDR3 is 12 amino acids. Trimming at V came to 3 bases and at J to 8 bases, leaving 6 bases not matched to a gene. Germline loops: CDR1 GTSNPN, CDR2 SVGIG (reference sequence). CDR3 coding DNA: TGTGCCTGGAGCCAGGGGGTTTACGGCTACACCTTC. Encoded protein: CAWSQGVYGYTF.

The chain joins TRBV6-1 to TRBJ1-5; possibly TRBD1 for D (6 bases). Per germline, CDR1 MNHNS and CDR2 SASEGT. V was clipped by 6 bases and J by 4 bases, with 16 bases between them. The CDR3 runs 15 residues. CDR3 coding DNA: TGTGCCAGCAGGGGAGGGGGACTCCGTAATCAGCCCCAGCATTTT. This translates into CASRGGGLRNQPQHF.

V is TRBV18 and J is TRBJ1-3, with D perhaps TRBD1 (6 bases). Per the germline V gene, CDR1 is KGHSH and CDR2 is LQKENI. V was pared by 3 bases and J by 2 bases, with 8 bases between. The length of the CDR3 is 14 residues. CDR3: CASSPNRAGNTIYF. As DNA, the CDR3 is TGTGCCAGCTCACCGAACAGGGCTGGAAACACCATATATTTT.

This clone has only one observation. This chain uses TRBV25-1 with TRBJ2-1; tentative D call: TRBD2 (6 bases). The CDR3 contains 14 residues. Trimming took off 8 bases at V and 4 bases at J, with 15 bases between the two ends. Germline loops: CDR1 MGHDK, CDR2 SYGVNS. The DNA of the CDR3 is TGTGCCAGCTCCCTGGCGGGGAATTACAATGAGCAGTTCTTC. Protein product: CASSLAGNYNEQFF.

The gene calls are TRBV5-1 and TRBJ2-6; 12 bases fit TRBD2. Trimming cost V 4 bases and J 0 bases; bases outside gene matches: 2. The CDR3 runs to 17 residues. Germline V lookup: CDR1 SGHRS, CDR2 YFSETQ. This CDR3 is CASSATSGGSGANVLTF. The CDR3 DNA sequence: TGCGCCAGCAGCGCGACTAGCGGGGGCTCTGGGGCCAACGTCCTGACTTTC.

On this clone itself: Other nucleotide sequences in the sample specify the same CDR3. V usage is TRBV19 and J usage is TRBJ1-1; maybe TRBD1 (6 bases). The CDR3 is 12 residues long. Per germline, CDR1 LNHDA and CDR2 SQIVND (reference sequence). V was clipped by 7 bases and J by 5 bases, with 11 bases between them. The chain's CDR3 is CASKGGGTEAFF. CDR3 coding DNA: TGTGCCAGTAAGGGAGGGGGTACTGAAGCTTTCTTT.

The rearrangement joins TRBV5-6 to TRBJ2-7; tentatively, D is TRBD1 (5 bases). Trimming took off 2 bases at V and 4 bases at J, with 13 bases between the two ends. There are 14 residues in the CDR3. Germline assignment: CDR1 SGHDT and CDR2 YYEEEE. The CDR3 is CASSFSGRAYEQYF. CDR3 coding DNA: TGTGCCAGCAGCTTTTCTGGCAGGGCGTACGAGCAGTACTTC.

The chain joins TRBV24-1 to TRBJ1-2, with a possible D match to TRBD1 (6 bases). This CDR3 is 13 amino acids long. The germline CDR1 and CDR2 sequences are KGHDR and SFDVKD. Trimming left V 1 base short and J 6 bases short, with 8 bases between. CDR3 amino acids: CATSDLQGDGYTF. DNA for the CDR3: TGTGCCACCAGTGATTTACAGGGAGATGGCTACACCTTC.

To note about this clone: One end of the junction fails to match germline, which may point to a read error. This chain uses TRBV7-2 with TRBJ1-6, with 7 bases fitting TRBD1. This CDR3 comprises 14 residues. CDR1 is SGHTA and CDR2 is FQGNSA in the germline V gene. The CDR3 here is CASCFRQGYSPLHF. CDR3 DNA sequence: TGTGCCAGCTGCTTCAGACAGGGATACTCACCCCTCCACTTT.